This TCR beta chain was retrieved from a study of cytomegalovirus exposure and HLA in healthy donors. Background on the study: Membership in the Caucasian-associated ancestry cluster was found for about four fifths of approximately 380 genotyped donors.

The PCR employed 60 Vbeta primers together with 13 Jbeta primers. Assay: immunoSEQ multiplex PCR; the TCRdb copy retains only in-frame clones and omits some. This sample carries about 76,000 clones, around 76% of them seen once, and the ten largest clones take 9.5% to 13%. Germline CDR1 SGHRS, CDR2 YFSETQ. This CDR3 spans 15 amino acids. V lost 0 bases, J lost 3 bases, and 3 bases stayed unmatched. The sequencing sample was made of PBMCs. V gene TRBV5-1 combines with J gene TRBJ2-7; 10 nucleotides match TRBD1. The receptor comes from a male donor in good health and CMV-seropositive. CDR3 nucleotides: TGCGCCAGCAGCTTGGGGGACAGGGGACTCTACGAGCAGTACTTC. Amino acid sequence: CASSLGDRGLYEQYF.